The clone carrying this TCR beta chain was picked up a small number of times. The antigen is unknown. Germline V lookup: CDR1 SEHNR, CDR2 FQNEAQ (reference sequence). Trimming shortened V by 0 bases and J by 8 bases, and 13 bases separated the two germline ends. The CDR3 has 15 amino acids. A J-beta primer mix and a sample-barcoded 5' primer were used in a second PCR of about 6 to 12 cycles. TCRdb fed the 5' RACE reads into MiXCR, producing one record per CDR3 protein. The sample contains roughly 1,700,000 distinct CDR3 sequences, roughly 27% of which appear only once. The source of the sample is a study of blood T cells in healthy people across ages. Study-level points and caveats: The study lacked donor CMV status, which possibly confounded expanded clonotype changes.

The rearrangement links TRBV7-9 to TRBJ1-4; TRBD1 is a possible D gene (5 bases). Sequences were obtained from blood. The receptor comes from a woman in her twenties or thirties in good health. The DNA for the CDR3 is TGTGCCAGCAGCTTAGCGATGGCAGGGAACGAAAAACTGTTTTTT. It codes for CASSLAMAGNEKLFF.